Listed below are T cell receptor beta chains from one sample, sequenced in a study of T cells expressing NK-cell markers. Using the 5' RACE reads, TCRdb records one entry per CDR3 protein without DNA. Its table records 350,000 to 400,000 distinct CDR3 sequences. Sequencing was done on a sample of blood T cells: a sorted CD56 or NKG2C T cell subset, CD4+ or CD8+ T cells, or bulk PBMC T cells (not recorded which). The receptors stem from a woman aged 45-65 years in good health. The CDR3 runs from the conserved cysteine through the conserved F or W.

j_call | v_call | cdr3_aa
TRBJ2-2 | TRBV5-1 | CASGGSHTGELFF
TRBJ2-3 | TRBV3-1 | CASSRGLAGVTDTQYF
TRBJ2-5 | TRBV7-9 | CASSPGTGKAPVQETQYF
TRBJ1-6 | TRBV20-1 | CSANDRGQNSPLHF
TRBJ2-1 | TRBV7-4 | CASSLTTSGRAGEQFF
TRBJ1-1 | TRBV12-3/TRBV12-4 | CASAYDPTEAFF
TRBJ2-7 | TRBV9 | CASSARQGRDEQYF
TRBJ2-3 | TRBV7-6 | CASSLADGTDTQYF
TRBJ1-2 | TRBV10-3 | CAILGEGTYGYTF
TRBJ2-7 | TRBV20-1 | CSAREPGVGYEQYF